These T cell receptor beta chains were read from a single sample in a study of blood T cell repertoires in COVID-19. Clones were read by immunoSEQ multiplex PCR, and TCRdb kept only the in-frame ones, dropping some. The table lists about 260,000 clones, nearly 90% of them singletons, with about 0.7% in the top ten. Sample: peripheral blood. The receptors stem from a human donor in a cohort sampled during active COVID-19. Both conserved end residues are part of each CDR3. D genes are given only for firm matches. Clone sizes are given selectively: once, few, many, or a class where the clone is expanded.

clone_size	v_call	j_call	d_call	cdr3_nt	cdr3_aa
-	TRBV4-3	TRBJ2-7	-	TGCGCCAGCAGCCAAGTCCCACTACCCCAGTACGAGCAGTACTTC	CASSQVPLPQYEQYF
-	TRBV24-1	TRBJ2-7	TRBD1	TGTGCCACCAGTGATCCCGGGACAGGGGCCATCCACGAGCAGTACTTC	CATSDPGTGAIHEQYF
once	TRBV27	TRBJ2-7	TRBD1	TGTGCCAGCAGTTTACGTTATACTCACGGACAGGGGGCGTGGTACGAGCAGTACTTC	CASSLRYTHGQGAWYEQYF
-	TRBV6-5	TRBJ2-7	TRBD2	TGTGCCAGCAGCACAATACTAGCGGGAGTCTACGAGCAGTACTTC	CASSTILAGVYEQYF
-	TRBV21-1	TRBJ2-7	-	TGTGCCAGCAGCAAGAAGGGGACGACTAGCGGGGGGGCCTACGAGCAGTACTTC	CASSKKGTTSGGAYEQYF
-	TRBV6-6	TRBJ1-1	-	TGTGCCAGCACCCACGCGACAGTGAACACTGAAGCTTTCTTT	CASTHATVNTEAFF
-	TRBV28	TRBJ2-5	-	TGTGCCAGCAGTTCGTACAAACTCCCGTCGGGAATGATAGAGACCCAGTACTTC	CASSSYKLPSGMIETQYF
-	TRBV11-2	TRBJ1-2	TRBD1	TGTGCCAGCAGCTTAGGGGCGGCAGGGGGAAACTATGGCTACACCTTC	CASSLGAAGGNYGYTF
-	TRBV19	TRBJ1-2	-	TGTGCCAGTAGTATAGCGGGAGTTGGCTACACCTTC	CASSIAGVGYTF
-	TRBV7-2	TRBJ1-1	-	TGTGCCAGCAGCCACTCCCACAGGACAGCTAACACTGAAGCTTTCTTT	CASSHSHRTANTEAFF
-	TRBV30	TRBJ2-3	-	TGTGCCTGGAGTTCCTTGCGCGTGAGCACAGATACGCAGTATTTT	CAWSSLRVSTDTQYF